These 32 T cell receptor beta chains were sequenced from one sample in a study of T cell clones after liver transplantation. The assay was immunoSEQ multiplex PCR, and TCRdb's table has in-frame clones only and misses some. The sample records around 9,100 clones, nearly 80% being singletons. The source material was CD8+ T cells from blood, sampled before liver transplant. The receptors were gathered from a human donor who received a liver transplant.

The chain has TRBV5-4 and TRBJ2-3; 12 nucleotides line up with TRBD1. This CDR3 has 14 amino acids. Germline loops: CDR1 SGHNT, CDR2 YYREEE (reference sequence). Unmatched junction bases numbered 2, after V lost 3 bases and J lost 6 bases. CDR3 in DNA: TGTGCCAGCAGCTGGGGACAGGGGGCCGATACGCAGTATTTT. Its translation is CASSWGQGADTQYF.

CDR3 DNA: TGTGCCAGCAGCTTCGGGGGGGTCCCCTACAATGAGCAGTTCTTC. The encoded protein is CASSFGGVPYNEQFF. The rearrangement links TRBV5-6 to TRBJ2-1; 8 bases are a match to TRBD2. The germline CDR1 and CDR2 sequences are SGHDT and YYEEEE. The ends lost 2 bases at V and 2 bases at J; junction bases unmatched: 3. This CDR3 has 15 amino acids.

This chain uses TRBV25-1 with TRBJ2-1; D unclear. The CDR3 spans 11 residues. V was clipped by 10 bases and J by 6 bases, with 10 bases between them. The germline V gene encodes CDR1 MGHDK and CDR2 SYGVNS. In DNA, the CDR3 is TGTGCCACCGCCATCGGCAATGAGCAGTTCTTC. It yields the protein CATAIGNEQFF.

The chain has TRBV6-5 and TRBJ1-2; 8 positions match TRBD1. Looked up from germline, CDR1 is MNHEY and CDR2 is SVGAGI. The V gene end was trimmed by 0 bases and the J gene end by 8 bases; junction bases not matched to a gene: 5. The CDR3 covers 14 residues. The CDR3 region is CASSYSSGGDGYTF. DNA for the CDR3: TGTGCCAGCAGTTACTCATCAGGGGGCGACGGCTACACCTTC.

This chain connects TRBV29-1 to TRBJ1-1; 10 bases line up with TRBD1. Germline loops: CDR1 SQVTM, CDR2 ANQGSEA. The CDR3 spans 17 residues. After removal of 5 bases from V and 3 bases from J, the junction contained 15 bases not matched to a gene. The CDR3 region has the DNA TGCAGCGTTTTACTGGGGACAGGGGCTTTAACGTACACTGAAGCTTTCTTT. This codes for CSVLLGTGALTYTEAFF. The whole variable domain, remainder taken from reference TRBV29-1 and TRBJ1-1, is SAVISQKPSRDICQRGTSLTIQCQVDSQVTMMFWYRQQPGQSLTLIATANQGSEATYESGFVIDKFPISRPNLTFSTLTVSNMSPEDSSIYLCSVLLGTGALTYTEAFFGQGTRLTVV.

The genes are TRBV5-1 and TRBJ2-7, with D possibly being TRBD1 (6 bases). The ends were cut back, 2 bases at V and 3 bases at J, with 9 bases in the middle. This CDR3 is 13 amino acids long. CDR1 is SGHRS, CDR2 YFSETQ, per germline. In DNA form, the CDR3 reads TGCGCCAGCAGCTTTGGACAGAGCTACGAGCAGTACTTC. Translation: CASSFGQSYEQYF.

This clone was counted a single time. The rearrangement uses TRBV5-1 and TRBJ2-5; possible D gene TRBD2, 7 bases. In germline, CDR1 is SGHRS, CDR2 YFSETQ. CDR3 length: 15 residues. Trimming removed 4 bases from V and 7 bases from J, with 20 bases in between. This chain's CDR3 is CASSVRSGEGVTQYF. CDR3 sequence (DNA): TGCGCCAGCAGCGTTAGATCCGGGGAGGGGGTGACCCAGTACTTC.

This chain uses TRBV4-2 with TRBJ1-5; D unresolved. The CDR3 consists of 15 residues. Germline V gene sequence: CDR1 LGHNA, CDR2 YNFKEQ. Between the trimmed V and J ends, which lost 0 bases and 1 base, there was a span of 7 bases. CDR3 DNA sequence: TGTGCCAGCAGCCAAGAAGTCAGGAGCAATCAGCCCCAGCATTTT. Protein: CASSQEVRSNQPQHF.

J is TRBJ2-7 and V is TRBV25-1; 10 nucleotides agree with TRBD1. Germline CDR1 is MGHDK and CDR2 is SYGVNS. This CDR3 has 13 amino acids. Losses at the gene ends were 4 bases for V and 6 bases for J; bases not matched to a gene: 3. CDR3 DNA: TGTGCCAGCAGTGGGACAGGGGGTGGCGAGCAGTACTTC. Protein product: CASSGTGGGEQYF.

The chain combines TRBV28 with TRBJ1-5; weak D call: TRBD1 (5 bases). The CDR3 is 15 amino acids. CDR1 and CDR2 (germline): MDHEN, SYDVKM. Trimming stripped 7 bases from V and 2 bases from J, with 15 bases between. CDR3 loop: CASNLEGFGNQPQHF. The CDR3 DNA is TGTGCCAGCAATCTAGAGGGGTTCGGCAATCAGCCCCAGCATTTT.

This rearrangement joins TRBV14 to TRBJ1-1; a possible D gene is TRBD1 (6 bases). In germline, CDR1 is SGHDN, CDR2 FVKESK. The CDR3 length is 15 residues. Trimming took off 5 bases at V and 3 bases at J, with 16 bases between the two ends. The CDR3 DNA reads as TGTGCCAGCAGCTACCTAGGGGGGCTCTACACTGAAGCTTTCTTT. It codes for CASSYLGGLYTEAFF.

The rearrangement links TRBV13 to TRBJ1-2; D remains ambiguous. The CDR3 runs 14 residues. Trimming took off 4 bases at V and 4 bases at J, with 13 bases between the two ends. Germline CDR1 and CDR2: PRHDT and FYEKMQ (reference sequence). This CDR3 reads CASSSPERPYGYTF. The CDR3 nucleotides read TGTGCCAGCAGCTCCCCCGAAAGACCCTATGGCTACACCTTC.

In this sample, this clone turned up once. CDR3 sequence reads: CASSLDGIGSGRGYEQFF. CDR3 DNA sequence: TGTGCCAGCAGCTTAGATGGAATCGGTAGCGGGAGGGGGTATGAGCAGTTCTTC. This chain joins TRBV11-2 and TRBJ2-1; 11 nucleotides match TRBD2. The CDR3 length is 18 residues. Germline V lookup: CDR1 SGHAT, CDR2 FQNNGV. V lost 0 bases and J lost 8; bases outside the gene matches: 12.

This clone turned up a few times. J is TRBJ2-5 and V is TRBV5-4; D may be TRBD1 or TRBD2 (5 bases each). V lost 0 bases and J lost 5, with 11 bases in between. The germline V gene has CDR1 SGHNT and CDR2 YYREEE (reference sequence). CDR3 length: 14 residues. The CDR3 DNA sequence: TGTGCCAGCAGCTTGGGGGACCTCTGGGAGACCCAGTACTTC. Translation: CASSLGDLWETQYF.

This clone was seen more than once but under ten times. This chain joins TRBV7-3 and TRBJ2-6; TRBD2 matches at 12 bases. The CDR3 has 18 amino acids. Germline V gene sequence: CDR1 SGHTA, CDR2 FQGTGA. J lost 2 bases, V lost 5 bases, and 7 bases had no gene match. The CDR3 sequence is CASSMTSGSNAGANVLTF. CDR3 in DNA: TGTGCCAGCAGCATGACTAGCGGGAGTAACGCTGGGGCCAACGTCCTGACTTTC.

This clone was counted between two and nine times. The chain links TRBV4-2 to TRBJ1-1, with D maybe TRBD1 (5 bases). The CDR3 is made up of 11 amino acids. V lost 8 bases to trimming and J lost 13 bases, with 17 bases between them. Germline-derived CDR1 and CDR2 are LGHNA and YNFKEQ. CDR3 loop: CASGLGGEVFF. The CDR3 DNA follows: TGTGCCAGCGGTCTGGGAGGGGAGGTTTTCTTT.

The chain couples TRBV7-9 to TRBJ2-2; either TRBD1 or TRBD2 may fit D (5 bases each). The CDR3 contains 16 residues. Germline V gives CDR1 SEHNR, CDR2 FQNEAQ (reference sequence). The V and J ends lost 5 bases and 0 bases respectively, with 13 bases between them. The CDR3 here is CASSPRDGSNTGELFF. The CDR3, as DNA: TGTGCCAGCAGCCCCCGGGACGGATCGAACACCGGGGAGCTGTTTTTT.

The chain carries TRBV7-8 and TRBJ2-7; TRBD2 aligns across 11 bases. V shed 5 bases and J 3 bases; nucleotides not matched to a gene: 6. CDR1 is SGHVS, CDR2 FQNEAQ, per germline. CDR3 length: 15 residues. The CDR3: CASSTLAGGHYEQYF. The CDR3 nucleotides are TGTGCCAGCAGCACCTTAGCGGGAGGGCACTACGAGCAGTACTTC.

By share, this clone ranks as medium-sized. The CDR3: CASSSTSGMGPQYF. The CDR3, as DNA: TGTGCCAGTAGTTCTACTAGCGGGATGGGGCCCCAGTACTTC. The V call is TRBV19, the J call TRBJ2-5; 10 nucleotides align to TRBD2. This CDR3 has 14 residues. Germline CDR1 reads LNHDA; CDR2 reads SQIVND (reference sequence). With V trimmed by 5 bases and J by 9 bases, 9 bases remained unmatched.

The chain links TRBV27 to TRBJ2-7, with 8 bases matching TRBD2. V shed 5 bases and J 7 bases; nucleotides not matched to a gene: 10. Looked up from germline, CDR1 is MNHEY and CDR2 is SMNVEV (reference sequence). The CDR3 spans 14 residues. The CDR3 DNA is TGTGCCAGCAGTCCAGGACTAGCACCGGAAGAGCAGTACTTC. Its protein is CASSPGLAPEEQYF.

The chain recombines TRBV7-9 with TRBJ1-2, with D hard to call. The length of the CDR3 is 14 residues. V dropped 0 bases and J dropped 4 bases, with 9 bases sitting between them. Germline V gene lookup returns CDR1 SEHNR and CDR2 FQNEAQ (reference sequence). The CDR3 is CASSLAKKIYGYTF. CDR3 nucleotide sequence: TGTGCCAGCAGCTTAGCGAAGAAAATCTATGGCTACACCTTC.

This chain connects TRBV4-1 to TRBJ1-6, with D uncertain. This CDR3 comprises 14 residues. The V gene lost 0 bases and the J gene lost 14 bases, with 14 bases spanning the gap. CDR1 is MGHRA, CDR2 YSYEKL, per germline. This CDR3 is CASSQDQLFPSLHF. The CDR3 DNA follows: TGCGCCAGCAGCCAAGATCAACTCTTCCCTTCCCTCCACTTT.

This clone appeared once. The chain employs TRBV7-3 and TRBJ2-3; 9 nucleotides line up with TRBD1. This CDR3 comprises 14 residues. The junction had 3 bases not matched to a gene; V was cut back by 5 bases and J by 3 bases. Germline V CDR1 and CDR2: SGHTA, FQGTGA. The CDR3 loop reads CASSGQGSTDTQYF. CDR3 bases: TGTGCCAGCAGCGGACAGGGGTCAACAGATACGCAGTATTTT.

For the CDR3, the DNA is TGCGCCAGCAGCCAAGAGGAGCGTAGGAACACTGAAGCTTTCTTT. Translating gives CASSQEERRNTEAFF. The chain joins TRBV4-1 to TRBJ1-1; the D is unclear. V was trimmed by 0 bases and J by 1 base, leaving 9 bases between them. The CDR3 has 15 residues. Germline CDR1 MGHRA, CDR2 YSYEKL.

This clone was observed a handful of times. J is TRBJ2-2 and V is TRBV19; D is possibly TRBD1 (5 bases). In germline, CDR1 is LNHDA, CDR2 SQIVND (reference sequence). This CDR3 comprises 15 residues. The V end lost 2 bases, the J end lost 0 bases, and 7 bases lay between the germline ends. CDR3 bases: TGTGCCAGTAGTATAACCAGGGCGAACACCGGGGAGCTGTTTTTT. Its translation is CASSITRANTGELFF.

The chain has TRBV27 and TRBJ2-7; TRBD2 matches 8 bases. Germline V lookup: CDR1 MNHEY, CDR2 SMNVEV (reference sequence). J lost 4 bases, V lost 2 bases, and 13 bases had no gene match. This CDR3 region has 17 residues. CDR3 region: CASSLRGAGGLGYEQYF. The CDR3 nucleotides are TGTGCCAGCAGTTTAAGGGGCGCGGGGGGCCTGGGATACGAGCAGTACTTC.

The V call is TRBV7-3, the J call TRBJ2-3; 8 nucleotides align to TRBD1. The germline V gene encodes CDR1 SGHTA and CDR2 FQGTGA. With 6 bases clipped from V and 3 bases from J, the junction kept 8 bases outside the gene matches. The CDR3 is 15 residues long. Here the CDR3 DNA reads TGTGCCAGCAGTTTAGTGACAGGGGCAACAGATACGCAGTATTTT. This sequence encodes CASSLVTGATDTQYF.

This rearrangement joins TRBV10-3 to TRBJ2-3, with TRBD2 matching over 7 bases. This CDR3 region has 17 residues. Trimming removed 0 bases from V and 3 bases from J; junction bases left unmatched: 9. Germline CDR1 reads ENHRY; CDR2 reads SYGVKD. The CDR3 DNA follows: TGTGCCATCAGTGAGTCGCCCGATACTAGCGAAACAGATACGCAGTATTTT. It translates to CAISESPDTSETDTQYF.

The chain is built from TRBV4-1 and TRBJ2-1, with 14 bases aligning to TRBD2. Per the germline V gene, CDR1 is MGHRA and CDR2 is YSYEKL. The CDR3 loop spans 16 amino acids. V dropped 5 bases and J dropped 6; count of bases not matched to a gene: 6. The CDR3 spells CASSSTSGGAFNEQFF. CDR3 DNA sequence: TGCGCCAGCAGCTCGACTAGCGGGGGGGCCTTCAATGAGCAGTTCTTC.

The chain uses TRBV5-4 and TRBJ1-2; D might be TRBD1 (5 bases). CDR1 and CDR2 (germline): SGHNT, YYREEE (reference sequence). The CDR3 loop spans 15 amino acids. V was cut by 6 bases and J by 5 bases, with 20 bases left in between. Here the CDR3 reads CASTIQPSGGYGYTF. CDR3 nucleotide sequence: TGTGCCAGCACCATCCAACCCTCGGGGGGGTATGGCTACACCTTC.

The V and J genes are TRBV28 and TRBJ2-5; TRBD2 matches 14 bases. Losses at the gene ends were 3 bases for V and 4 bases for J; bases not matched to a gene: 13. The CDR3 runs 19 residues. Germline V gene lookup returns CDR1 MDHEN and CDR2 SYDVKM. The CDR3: CASSLPPGLAGEIPETQYF. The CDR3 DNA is TGTGCCAGCAGTTTGCCGCCGGGACTAGCGGGAGAGATCCCAGAGACCCAGTACTTC.

The CDR3 here is CASSIASYGYNEQFF. The CDR3 region has the DNA TGTGCCAGTAGTATAGCTTCCTACGGCTACAATGAGCAGTTCTTC. The chain uses TRBV19 and TRBJ2-1; no clear D. From germline, CDR1 is LNHDA and CDR2 SQIVND (reference sequence). Deletions cut 1 base from V and 3 bases from J, with 10 bases between. The CDR3 runs to 15 residues. The full variable domain, rest sourced from reference TRBV19 and TRBJ2-1, is DGGITQSPKYLFRKEGQNVTLSCEQNLNHDAMYWYRQDPGQGLRLIYYSQIVNDFQKGDIAEGYSVSREKKESFPLTVTSAQKNPTAFYLCASSIASYGYNEQFFGPGTRLTVL.